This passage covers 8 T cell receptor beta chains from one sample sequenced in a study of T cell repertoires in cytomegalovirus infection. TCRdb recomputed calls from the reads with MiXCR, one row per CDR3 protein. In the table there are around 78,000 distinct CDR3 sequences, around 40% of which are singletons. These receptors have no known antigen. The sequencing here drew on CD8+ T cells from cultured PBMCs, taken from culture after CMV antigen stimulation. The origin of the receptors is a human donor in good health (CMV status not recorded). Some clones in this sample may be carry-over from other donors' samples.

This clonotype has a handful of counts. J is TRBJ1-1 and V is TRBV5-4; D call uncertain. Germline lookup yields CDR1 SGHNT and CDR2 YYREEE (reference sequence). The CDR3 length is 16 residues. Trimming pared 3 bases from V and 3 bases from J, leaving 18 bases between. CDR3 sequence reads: CASSWGEGPVDTEAFF. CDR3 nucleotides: TGTGCCAGCAGCTGGGGTGAGGGCCCTGTGGACACTGAAGCTTTCTTT.

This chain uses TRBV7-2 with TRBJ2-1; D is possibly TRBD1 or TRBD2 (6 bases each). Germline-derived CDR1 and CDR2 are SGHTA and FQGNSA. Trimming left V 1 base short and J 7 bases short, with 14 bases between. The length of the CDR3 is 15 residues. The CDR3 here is CASSLGWGAGNEQFF. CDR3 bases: TGTGCCAGCAGCTTAGGTTGGGGGGCGGGGAATGAGCAGTTCTTC.

CDR3 bases: TGTGCCAGCAGTTTATCGGTGGGGCGAAACTATGGCTACACCTTC. As protein: CASSLSVGRNYGYTF. V and J are TRBV27 and TRBJ1-2, with a weak D call TRBD1 (5 bases). Germline CDR1 is MNHEY and CDR2 is SMNVEV (reference sequence). With 0 bases removed from V and 2 bases from J, the gap between germline ends came to 10 bases. This CDR3 is built from 15 residues.

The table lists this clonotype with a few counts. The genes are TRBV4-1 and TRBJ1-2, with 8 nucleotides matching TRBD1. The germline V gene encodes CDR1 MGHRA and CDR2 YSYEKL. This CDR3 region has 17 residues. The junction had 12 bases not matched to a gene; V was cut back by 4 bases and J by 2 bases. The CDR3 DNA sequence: TGCGCCAGCAGCCCTACAAATGGGGGACAGGAAAACTATGGCTACACCTTC. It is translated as CASSPTNGGQENYGYTF.

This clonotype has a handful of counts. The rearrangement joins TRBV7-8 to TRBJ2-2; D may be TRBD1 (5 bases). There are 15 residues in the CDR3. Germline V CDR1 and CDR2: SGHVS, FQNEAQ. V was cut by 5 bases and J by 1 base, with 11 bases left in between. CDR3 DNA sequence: TGTGCCAGCAGCGCTAGTAGGGGGAACACCGGGGAGCTGTTTTTT. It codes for CASSASRGNTGELFF.

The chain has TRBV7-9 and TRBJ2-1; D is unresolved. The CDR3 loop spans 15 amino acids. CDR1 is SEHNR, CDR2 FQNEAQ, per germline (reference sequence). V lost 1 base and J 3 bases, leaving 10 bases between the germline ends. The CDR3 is CASSLGGFVYNEQFF. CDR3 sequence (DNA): TGTGCCAGCAGCTTAGGAGGCTTTGTCTACAATGAGCAGTTCTTC.

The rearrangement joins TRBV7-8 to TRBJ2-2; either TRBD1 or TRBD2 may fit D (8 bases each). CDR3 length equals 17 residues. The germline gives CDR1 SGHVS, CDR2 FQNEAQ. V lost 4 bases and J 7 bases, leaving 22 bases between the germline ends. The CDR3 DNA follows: TGTGCCAGCAGCTCCCCAGTTGGACAGGGACTAGGCGGGGAGCTGTTTTTT. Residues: CASSSPVGQGLGGELFF.

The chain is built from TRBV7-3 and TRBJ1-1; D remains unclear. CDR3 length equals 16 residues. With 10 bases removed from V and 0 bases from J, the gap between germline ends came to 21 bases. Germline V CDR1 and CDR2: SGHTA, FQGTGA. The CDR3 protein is CATEKPTSKLNTEAFF. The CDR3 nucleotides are TGTGCCACCGAAAAACCGACCTCGAAATTGAACACTGAAGCTTTCTTT. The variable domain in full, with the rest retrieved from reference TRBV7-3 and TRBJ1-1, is GAGVSQTPSNKVTEKGKYVELRCDPISGHTALYWYRQSLGQGPEFLIYFQGTGAADDSGLPNDRFFAVRPEGSVSTLKIQRTERGDSAVYLCATEKPTSKLNTEAFFGQGTRLTVV.